This T cell receptor (beta chain) was captured in a study of cytomegalovirus exposure and HLA in healthy donors (dated by TCRdb to about 2017). Turning to the overall study: A later analysis indicated that the roughly 120 validation repertoires were generated on the platform also employed for the approximately 700 repertoires of the first cohort. A separate validation cohort of about 110 different subjects was used in addition to the 666-subject first cohort. To predict cytomegalovirus infection status, the study brought together high-throughput TCR immunosequencing, statistical association of individual TCRs with disease status, and machine learning. The study aimed to test whether cataloging public T cell receptors could reveal signatures of past pathogen exposure.

V loses 1 base, J loses 2 bases, and the germline ends lie 19 bases apart. The CDR1 and CDR2 encoded by the germline V gene are SGHTA and FQGNSA. The CDR3, cysteine through phenylalanine, is 18 amino acids long. Only the CDR3 region is kept as DNA, spanning 54 bases read in frame from base 1. The library was obtained by the immunoSEQ multiplex PCR assay. On the authors' methods: To diagnose cytomegalovirus status from the catalog of TCR beta chain sequences, a statistical classification framework was built. TCRdb obtained this table from immuneACCESS and retained in-frame rearrangements with V and J assigned. These tables miss some clones; where compared with another copy, unresolved V genes account for less than half of the shortfall, and the remainder is unexplained. V, J and clone size reflect that table, while D and trimming were determined from the DNA. For this sample there are roughly 150,000 clones; roughly 96% appear just once. Of the sample, approximately 1% falls within the top ten clones.

The study at large found these results: The study listed over 150 TCR beta chains as associated with cytomegalovirus. Subsequent analysis determined that TCRs grouped into clusters in the first cohort also showed a tendency toward co-occurrence across the 120 or so validation repertoires, and 85% to 95% of cluster scores exceeded 0. The authors suggested that the approach could potentially be generalized to other disease states and immunological phenotypes. Across donors, most TCR sequences were observed very rarely, whereas some public TCRs were present in many individuals. The validation cohort had no HLA typing available for a later analysis, so co-occurrence within that cohort was assessed over all 130 or so repertoires. The classifier was reported to diagnose cytomegalovirus status with high specificity and sensitivity in both the original cohort and the validation cohort. In vitro tests confirmed that a few of the cytomegalovirus-associated TCR beta chains recognize cytomegalovirus antigens.

In the case of this clone: Which antigen it targets is not known. Base qualities are not provided; no much larger clone lies one nucleotide away.

The donors were included in the validation cohort of roughly 130 subjects, a group kept apart from the roughly 610-subject first cohort. The source of this sequence is a woman between 18 and 30 years old in good health and CMV-seronegative. The V and J genes are TRBV7-2 and TRBJ2-3; TRBD2 could be the D gene, as 7 bases match. The sequenced sample was PBMCs. CDR3 loop: CASSLDFGGGGPTDTQYF. The DNA sequence is as follows: TGTGCCAGCAGCTTAGACTTCGGTGGCGGGGGCCCCACAGATACGCAGTATTTT. Reference TRBV7-2 and TRBJ2-3 genes cover what lies past the CDR3, so the full variable domain is GAGVSQSPSNKVTEKGKDVELRCDPISGHTALYWYRQSLGQGLEFLIYFQGNSAPDKSGLPSDRFSAERTGGSVSTLTIQRTQQEDSAVYLCASSLDFGGGGPTDTQYFGPGTRLTVL.